What follows are 29 T cell receptor beta chains derived from one specimen sequenced in a study of monozygotic twins with inflammatory bowel disease. From the 5' RACE reads, TCRdb lists one entry per CDR3 protein and no DNA. The listing records a few hundred thousand distinct CDR3 sequences. The sample consisted of blood. The origin of the receptors is a human donor with ulcerative colitis or Crohn's disease, or a healthy co-twin of an affected twin (not recorded which).

The CDR3 region is CASTLGLRVYEQFF. The chain combines TRBV12-3 or TRBV12-4 with TRBJ2-1; absent DNA, TCRdb's TRBD2 call cannot be checked. This CDR3 spans 14 amino acids.

V gene TRBV5-1 combines with J gene TRBJ2-3; no DNA is available, so the TRBD1 call from TCRdb remains unchecked. Per the germline V gene, CDR1 is SGHRS and CDR2 is YFSETQ. The length of the CDR3 is 14 residues. This CDR3 is CASIPAQGTDTQYF.

The chain links TRBV20-1 to TRBJ1-2. CDR1 is DFQATT and CDR2 is SNEGSKA in the germline V gene (reference sequence). This CDR3 region has 13 residues. This CDR3 reads CSASQDRLYGYTF.

The chain recombines TRBV7-2 with TRBJ2-5; there is no DNA to check the TCRdb D call of TRBD2. Germline lookup yields CDR1 SGHTA and CDR2 FQGNSA. The CDR3 is 14 residues long. This CDR3 is CASSPGLMMETQYF.

The rearrangement uses TRBV5-6 and TRBJ1-5; lacking DNA, the TRBD1 call made by TCRdb goes unchecked. The CDR3 length is 16 residues. Germline V CDR1 and CDR2: SGHDT, YYEEEE. The CDR3: CASSWGAGATNQPQHF. The full variable domain, completed using reference TRBV5-6 and TRBJ1-5, is DAGVTQSPTHLIKTRGQQVTLRCSPKSGHDTVSWYQQALGQGPQFIFQYYEEEERQRGNFPDRFSGHQFPNYSSELNVNALLLGDSALYLCASSWGAGATNQPQHFGDGTRLSIL.

The chain joins TRBV27 to TRBJ2-7; TCRdb outputs TRBD1, but without DNA this stays unchecked. This CDR3 is 15 amino acids long. In germline, CDR1 is MNHEY, CDR2 SMNVEV (reference sequence). The CDR3 loop reads CASRSGQTLNYEQYF.

This chain connects TRBV11-2 to TRBJ2-6. The CDR3 length is 17 residues. Germline assignment: CDR1 SGHAT and CDR2 FQNNGV. The CDR3 protein is CASSLGIQGAGANVLTF. The whole variable domain, remainder taken from reference TRBV11-2 and TRBJ2-6, is EAGVAQSPRYKIIEKRQSVAFWCNPISGHATLYWYQQILGQGPKLLIQFQNNGVVDDSQLPKDRFSAERLKGVDSTLKIQPAKLEDSAVYLCASSLGIQGAGANVLTFGAGSRLTVL.

V usage is TRBV6-1 and J usage is TRBJ2-1. From germline, CDR1 is MNHNS and CDR2 SASEGT. The CDR3 length is 15 residues. The chain's CDR3 is CASRSGWIQNNEQFF.

The V and J genes are TRBV18 and TRBJ2-5; TCRdb selects TRBD1, and the lack of DNA leaves this call unchecked. The CDR3 runs 15 residues. Germline-derived CDR1 and CDR2 are KGHSH and LQKENI. The CDR3 is CASSHPRDPQETQYF.

This chain connects TRBV12-3 or TRBV12-4 to TRBJ2-1; the TCRdb D gene call, TRBD2, has no DNA to confirm it. This CDR3 comprises 15 residues. The CDR3: CASSLTSGGNNEQFF.

This chain connects TRBV4-3 to TRBJ2-2. Germline CDR1 is LGHNA and CDR2 is YSLEER. This CDR3 is built from 12 residues. The CDR3: CASSQVFGELFF.

V is TRBV5-5 and J is TRBJ2-2. The CDR3 has 15 residues. Germline V gives CDR1 SGHKS, CDR2 YYEKEE (reference sequence). The CDR3 sequence: CASSLEVSNTGELFF.

This chain uses TRBV5-1 with TRBJ1-3; the TCRdb call, TRBD1, lacks DNA for checking. Germline V gives CDR1 SGHRS, CDR2 YFSETQ. The CDR3 has 15 amino acids. The CDR3 loop is CASSLGDRGGNTIYF.

This chain uses TRBV20-1 with TRBJ2-3; TCRdb lists TRBD2, though no DNA is available to test this call. Looked up from germline, CDR1 is DFQATT and CDR2 is SNEGSKA (reference sequence). The CDR3 consists of 16 residues. CDR3: CSASSSETQSHDTQYF.

The chain joins TRBV4-2 to TRBJ2-1. This CDR3 has 15 amino acids. The germline gives CDR1 LGHNA, CDR2 YNFKEQ. The CDR3: CASSQEASHYNEQFF.

This chain's CDR3 is CASREQYEQYF. The gene calls are TRBV28 and TRBJ2-7. The length of the CDR3 is 11 residues. Germline CDR1 reads MDHEN; CDR2 reads SYDVKM.

V gene TRBV7-2 combines with J gene TRBJ2-5; the TRBD2 assignment by TCRdb is unverifiable without DNA. There are 17 residues in the CDR3. The germline gives CDR1 SGHTA, CDR2 FQGNSA. The CDR3 sequence: CASSLGGLAGYQETQYF. Drawing the rest from reference TRBV7-2 and TRBJ2-5, the complete variable domain is GAGVSQSPSNKVTEKGKDVELRCDPISGHTALYWYRQSLGQGLEFLIYFQGNSAPDKSGLPSDRFSAERTGGSVSTLTIQRTQQEDSAVYLCASSLGGLAGYQETQYFGPGTRLLVL.

The J gene is TRBJ1-6, the V gene TRBV7-2. CDR1 and CDR2 from the germline V gene are SGHTA and FQGNSA. The CDR3 is made up of 12 amino acids. CDR3 sequence reads: CASSLRRSPLHF.

The CDR3 loop is CASSLSISTATTGELFF. This chain joins TRBV7-2 and TRBJ2-2. The CDR3 has 17 amino acids. The germline CDR1 and CDR2 sequences are SGHTA and FQGNSA.

V is TRBV7-8 and J is TRBJ2-3; TCRdb gives TRBD1 as the D gene, but with no DNA this cannot be confirmed. CDR1 is SGHVS and CDR2 is FQNEAQ in the germline V gene. This CDR3 has 17 amino acids. CDR3 sequence reads: CASSLTGLTLSTDTQYF.

The rearrangement joins TRBV20-1 to TRBJ1-4; TCRdb gives TRBD1 as the D gene, but with no DNA this cannot be confirmed. Germline CDR1 reads DFQATT; CDR2 reads SNEGSKA (reference sequence). The CDR3 is made up of 15 amino acids. The CDR3 region is CSASGGTRKNEKLFF.

CDR3 residues: CASSQEAGWDEQFF. The chain links TRBV3-1 to TRBJ2-1; as DNA is missing, the TRBD2 call by TCRdb cannot be tested. This CDR3 region has 14 residues. Germline CDR1 and CDR2: LGHDT and YNNKEL (reference sequence).

This chain uses TRBV29-1 with TRBJ2-7; no DNA is available, so the TRBD2 call from TCRdb remains unchecked. Germline V gene lookup returns CDR1 SQVTM and CDR2 ANQGSEA. This CDR3 has 15 amino acids. The chain's CDR3 is CSVSGLAGFSYEQYF.

The genes are TRBV12-3 or TRBV12-4 and TRBJ2-7; lacking DNA, the TRBD1 call made by TCRdb goes unchecked. The CDR3 consists of 16 residues. The CDR3 sequence: CASSPLSSGSVYEQYF.

This chain connects TRBV7-9 to TRBJ1-4; TCRdb lists TRBD1, though no DNA is available to test this call. Germline CDR1 reads SEHNR; CDR2 reads FQNEAQ (reference sequence). The CDR3 contains 15 residues. CDR3 residues: CASSLQTGLTEKLFF.

The J gene is TRBJ2-3, the V gene TRBV7-2. CDR1 is SGHTA and CDR2 is FQGNSA in the germline V gene. The CDR3 length is 12 residues. CDR3: CASSPEADTQYF.

The chain employs TRBV9 and TRBJ2-1; there is no DNA to check the TCRdb D call of TRBD1. This CDR3 is built from 16 residues. Germline CDR1 is SGDLS and CDR2 is YYNGEE. CDR3 sequence: CASSVVSGAGYNEQFF.

Here the CDR3 reads CAGRSDSLETQYF. V and J are TRBV7-9 and TRBJ2-5; TCRdb selects TRBD1, and the lack of DNA leaves this call unchecked. The CDR3 has 13 amino acids. Germline CDR1 SEHNR, CDR2 FQNEAQ (reference sequence).

This sequence joins TRBV12-3 or TRBV12-4 and TRBJ2-7; absent DNA, TCRdb's TRBD1 call cannot be checked. The CDR3 totals 14 residues. CDR3 loop: CASSPGQGAGEQYF.